Reported below is one TCR beta chain. The antigen is unknown. The repertoire was sequenced with immunoSEQ multiplex PCR; TCRdb's copy has only in-frame clones and lacks some. The sample holds more than 40,000 clones, more than 65% seen once. These data come from a study of T cells in tumors after PD-1 blockade. Overall study context: Some patients also took daily vismodegib 150 mg during anti-PD-1 treatment.

Study-wide results and caveats: Blood contained about 44% of the tumor's TCR clonotypes.

This CDR3 is built from 15 residues. Germline V gene lookup returns CDR1 SGHTA and CDR2 FQGNSA. Trimming at V came to 2 bases and at J to 3 bases, leaving 4 bases not matched to a gene. This clonotype was sampled from a human donor with basal cell carcinoma. The J gene is TRBJ2-3, the V gene TRBV7-2, with TRBD2 identical over 8 bases. Sequencing used PBMCs, obtained before anti-PD-1 treatment. As DNA, the CDR3 is TGTGCCAGCAGCTTAAAGATAGCGGGGACAGATACGCAGTATTTT. It is translated as CASSLKIAGTDTQYF.